This passage covers 14 T cell receptor beta chains from one sample sequenced in a study of T-cell reconstitution after alpha-beta-depleted transplantation in children. Unique molecular identifiers were incorporated during preparation of the TCRbeta library. Using its own MiXCR run on the PCR reads, TCRdb lists one record per CDR3 protein. Altogether around 800,000 distinct CDR3 sequences are present, approximately 15% being singletons, with the ten largest covering roughly 5%. The specimen comprised PBMCs, mostly from graft donor cells, sampled 360 days after TCRalphabeta/CD19-depleted stem cell transplant. These receptors were taken from a male patient younger than 18 who had a stem cell transplant for acute lymphoblastic leukemia, so the T cells may come from the graft donor.

A few counts support this clonotype. This chain links TRBV7-8 with TRBJ1-1; 7 bases line up with TRBD1. The CDR3 is 18 amino acids. With V trimmed by 3 bases and J by 3 bases, 16 bases remained unmatched. From germline, CDR1 is SGHVS and CDR2 FQNEAQ. CDR3 protein: CASSFTNGQEEWDTEAFF. CDR3 nucleotide sequence: TGTGCCAGCAGCTTTACGAATGGACAGGAGGAGTGGGACACTGAAGCTTTCTTT.

The chain joins TRBV5-5 to TRBJ2-3; D is uncertain. CDR1 and CDR2 (germline): SGHKS, YYEKEE (reference sequence). The length of the CDR3 is 13 residues. Between the trimmed V and J ends, which lost 5 bases and 2 bases, there was a span of 9 bases. The CDR3 loop reads CASRLRHTDTQYF. The CDR3 nucleotides are TGTGCCAGCAGACTACGTCACACAGATACGCAGTATTTT.

This clonotype was seen only a few times. J is TRBJ1-2 and V is TRBV5-5, with 7 positions matching TRBD1. Germline-derived CDR1 and CDR2 are SGHKS and YYEKEE (reference sequence). V shed 5 bases, J shed 2 bases, and the junction held 9 bases outside the gene matches. The CDR3 spans 15 residues. CDR3 residues: CASSSPGTVNYGYTF. CDR3 DNA: TGTGCCAGCAGTTCACCCGGGACAGTAAACTATGGCTACACCTTC.

The V call is TRBV9, the J call TRBJ2-3; perhaps TRBD2 as D (6 bases). V lost 2 bases and J 2 bases, leaving 12 bases between the germline ends. The CDR3 consists of 15 residues. Germline CDR1 and CDR2: SGDLS and YYNGEE. CDR3 sequence (DNA): TGTGCCAGCAGCGTGCAAGGAGGGTACACAGATACGCAGTATTTT. This codes for CASSVQGGYTDTQYF.

This clonotype came up a few times. The chain carries TRBV5-1 and TRBJ2-2; D is ambiguous. V lost 7 bases and J lost 1, with 8 bases in between. This CDR3 has 13 amino acids. From germline, CDR1 is SGHRS and CDR2 YFSETQ. CDR3: CASRWVNTGELFF. The CDR3 DNA reads as TGCGCCAGCCGGTGGGTGAACACCGGGGAGCTGTTTTTT. The full variable domain, with the rest looked up from reference TRBV5-1 and TRBJ2-2, is KAGVTQTPRYLIKTRGQQVTLSCSPISGHRSVSWYQQTPGQGLQFLFEYFSETQRNKGNFPGRFSGRQFSNSRSEMNVSTLELGDSALYLCASRWVNTGELFFGEGSRLTVL.

V is TRBV9 and J is TRBJ2-1; possibly TRBD1 or TRBD2 for D (5 bases each). CDR3 size: 15 residues. V lost 4 bases, J lost 8 bases, and 19 bases lay in between. CDR1 and CDR2 from the germline V gene are SGDLS and YYNGEE. CDR3 in amino acids: CASSTGTAPGYEQFF. CDR3 DNA: TGTGCCAGCAGCACGGGGACGGCTCCGGGGTATGAGCAGTTCTTC.

This clonotype was seen ten or more times. The chain links TRBV12-3 or TRBV12-4 to TRBJ1-5; D call uncertain. Trimming took off 2 bases at V and 6 bases at J, with 5 bases between the two ends. The CDR3 length is 12 residues. Here the CDR3 reads CASSLLGQPQHF. Written as DNA, the CDR3 is TGTGCCAGCAGTTTATTGGGTCAGCCCCAGCATTTT.

The rearrangement links TRBV29-1 to TRBJ2-7; the match to TRBD2 covers 9 bases. The CDR3 covers 13 residues. Germline CDR1 reads SQVTM; CDR2 reads ANQGSEA. Trimming cost V 5 bases and J 7 bases; bases outside gene matches: 9. The CDR3 nucleotides are TGCAGCGTTTTAGCGGGAGACGTCTCTGAGCAGTACTTC. It is translated as CSVLAGDVSEQYF.

This chain uses TRBV9 with TRBJ2-7; no clear D gene. V dropped 0 bases and J dropped 1 base, with 11 bases sitting between them. This CDR3 is built from 15 residues. Germline V lookup: CDR1 SGDLS, CDR2 YYNGEE. CDR3 region: CASSVEAPFSYEQYF. CDR3 coding DNA: TGTGCCAGCAGCGTAGAAGCGCCCTTTTCCTACGAGCAGTACTTC.

The rearrangement uses TRBV27 and TRBJ1-5, with D perhaps matching TRBD1 (5 bases). CDR3 size: 15 residues. The V end was cut by 8 bases, the J end by 7 bases, with 21 bases between. The germline V gene has CDR1 MNHEY and CDR2 SMNVEV (reference sequence). The CDR3 region is CASAYSGPTKQPQHF. The CDR3 region has the DNA TGTGCCAGCGCGTATTCGGGACCTACTAAACAGCCCCAGCATTTT.

The chain joins TRBV12-3 or TRBV12-4 to TRBJ2-6; 7 bases match TRBD1. V dropped 5 bases and J dropped 2; count of bases not matched to a gene: 3. The CDR3 totals 15 residues. The CDR3 bases are TGTGCCAGCAGTCCCGGGACAGCTGGGGCCAACGTCCTGACTTTC. The encoded protein is CASSPGTAGANVLTF.

The chain employs TRBV5-1 and TRBJ2-7; a possible D gene is TRBD1 (6 bases). This CDR3 has 16 amino acids. V was clipped by 4 bases and J by 2 bases, with 19 bases between them. Germline CDR1 reads SGHRS; CDR2 reads YFSETQ. In DNA form, the CDR3 reads TGCGCCAGCAGCATTGACGTCGGGACACCTACCTACGAGCAGTACTTC. Its protein product is CASSIDVGTPTYEQYF.

Many counts were recorded for this clonotype. The chain has TRBV5-5 and TRBJ1-4; unclear D gene. The CDR3 has 16 amino acids. Germline V gene lookup returns CDR1 SGHKS and CDR2 YYEKEE (reference sequence). With 2 bases removed from V and 4 bases from J, the gap between germline ends came to 15 bases. CDR3 bases: TGTGCCAGCAGCTTACAACCTATTATTAATAATGAAAAACTGTTTTTT. Its translation is CASSLQPIINNEKLFF. The variable domain in full, with the rest retrieved from reference TRBV5-5 and TRBJ1-4, is DAGVTQSPTHLIKTRGQQVTLRCSPISGHKSVSWYQQVLGQGPQFIFQYYEKEERGRGNFPDRFSARQFPNYSSELNVNALLLGDSALYLCASSLQPIINNEKLFFGSGTQLSVL.

The chain uses TRBV12-3 or TRBV12-4 and TRBJ2-7; TRBD1 matches 11 bases. The CDR3 has 15 amino acids. J gave up 2 bases and V 5 bases, and 5 bases lay outside the gene matches. CDR3 in DNA: TGTGCCAGCAGTCCTTGGGACAGGGGGGCCTACGAGCAGTACTTC. Translating it yields CASSPWDRGAYEQYF.